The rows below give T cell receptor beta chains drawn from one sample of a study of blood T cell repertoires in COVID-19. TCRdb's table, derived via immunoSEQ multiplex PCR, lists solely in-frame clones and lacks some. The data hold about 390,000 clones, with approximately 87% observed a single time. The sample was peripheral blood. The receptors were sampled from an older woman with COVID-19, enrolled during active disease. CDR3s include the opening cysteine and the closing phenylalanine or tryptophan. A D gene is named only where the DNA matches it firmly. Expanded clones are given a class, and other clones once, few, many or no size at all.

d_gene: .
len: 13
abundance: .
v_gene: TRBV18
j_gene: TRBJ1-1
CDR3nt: TGTGCCAGCTCACCCATCACAGGTGACGAAGCTTTCTTT
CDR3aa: CASSPITGDEAFF

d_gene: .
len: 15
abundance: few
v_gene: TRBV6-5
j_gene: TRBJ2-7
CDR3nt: TGTGCCAGCAGTTACTCTTTGTCCAGCTCCTACGAGCAGTACTTC
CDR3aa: CASSYSLSSSYEQYF

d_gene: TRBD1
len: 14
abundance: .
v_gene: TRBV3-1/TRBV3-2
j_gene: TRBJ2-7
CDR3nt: TGTGCCAGCAGCCCAGGGACAGGGACTTTCGAGCAGTACTTC
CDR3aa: CASSPGTGTFEQYF

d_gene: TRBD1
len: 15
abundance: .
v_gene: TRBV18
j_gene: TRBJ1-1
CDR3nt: TGTGCCAGCTCACTACGGACAGGGGAGAACACTGAAGCTTTCTTT
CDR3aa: CASSLRTGENTEAFF

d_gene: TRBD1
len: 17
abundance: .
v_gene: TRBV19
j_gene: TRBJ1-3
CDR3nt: TGTGCCAGTAGTCTCCGGGACAGGGGGGTAACTGGAAACACCATATATTTT
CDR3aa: CASSLRDRGVTGNTIYF

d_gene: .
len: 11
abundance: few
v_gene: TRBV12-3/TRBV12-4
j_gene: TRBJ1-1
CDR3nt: TGTGCCAGCAGTGTAGCTAGTGAAGCTTTCTTT
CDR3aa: CASSVASEAFF

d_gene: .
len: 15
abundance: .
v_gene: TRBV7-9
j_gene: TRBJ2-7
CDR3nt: TGTGCCAGCAGCGCCCGTGGAGGGGCGACCTACGAGCAGTACTTC
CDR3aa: CASSARGGATYEQYF

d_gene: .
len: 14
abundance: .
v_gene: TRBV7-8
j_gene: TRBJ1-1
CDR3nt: TGTGCCAGCAGCTTCAGTCCGGGGAACACTGAAGCTTTCTTT
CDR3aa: CASSFSPGNTEAFF

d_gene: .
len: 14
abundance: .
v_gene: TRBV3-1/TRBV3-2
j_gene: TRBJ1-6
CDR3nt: TGTGCCAGCAGCCAAGTTAACACCAATTCACCCCTCCACTTT
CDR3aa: CASSQVNTNSPLHF

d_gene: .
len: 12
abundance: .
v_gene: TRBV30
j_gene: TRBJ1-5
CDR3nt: TGTGCCTGGGGGGAGGCGTATCAGCCCCAGCATTTT
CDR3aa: CAWGEAYQPQHF

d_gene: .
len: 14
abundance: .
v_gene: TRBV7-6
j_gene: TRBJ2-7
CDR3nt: TGTGCCAGCAGCTTATTTAGCAGCTCCTACGAGCAGTACTTC
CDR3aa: CASSLFSSSYEQYF

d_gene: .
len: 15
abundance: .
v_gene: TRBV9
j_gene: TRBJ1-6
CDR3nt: TGTGCCAGCAGCGTAGATCTCCGCCGGGATTCACCCCTCCACTTT
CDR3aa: CASSVDLRRDSPLHF

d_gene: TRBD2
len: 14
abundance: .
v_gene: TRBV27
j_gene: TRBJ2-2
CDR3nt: TGTGCCAGCAGTTCCCGACTAGCAACCGGGGAGCTGTTTTTT
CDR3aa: CASSSRLATGELFF

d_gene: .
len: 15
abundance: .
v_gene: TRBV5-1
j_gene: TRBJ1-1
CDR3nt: TGCGCCAGCAGTTCTTTGTTCGCGGAGAACACTGAAGCTTTCTTT
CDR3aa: CASSSLFAENTEAFF

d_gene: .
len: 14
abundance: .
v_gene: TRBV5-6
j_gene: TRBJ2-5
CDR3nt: TGTGCCAGCAGCCCTCAGCAGACTCAAGAGACCCAGTACTTC
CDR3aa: CASSPQQTQETQYF

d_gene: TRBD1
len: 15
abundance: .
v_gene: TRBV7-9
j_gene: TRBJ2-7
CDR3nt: TGTGCCAGCAGCCTAGGACAGGGACGGACTTACGAGCAGTACTTC
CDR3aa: CASSLGQGRTYEQYF

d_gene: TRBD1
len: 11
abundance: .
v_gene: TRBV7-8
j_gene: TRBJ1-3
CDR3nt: TGTGCCAGCAGCTTAGGGGACAGGCTATATTTT
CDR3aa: CASSLGDRLYF

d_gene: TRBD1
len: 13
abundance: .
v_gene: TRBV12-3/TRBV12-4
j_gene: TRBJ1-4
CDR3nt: TGTGCCAGCAGGACAGGGAAGAATGAAAAACTGTTTTTT
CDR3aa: CASRTGKNEKLFF

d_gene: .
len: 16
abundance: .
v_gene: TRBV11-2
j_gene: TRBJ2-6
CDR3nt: TGTGCCAGCAGCTTAGGTCAAGGGGCTGGGGCCAACGTCCTGACTTTC
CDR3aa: CASSLGQGAGANVLTF

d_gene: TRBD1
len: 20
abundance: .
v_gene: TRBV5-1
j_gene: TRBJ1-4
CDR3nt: TGCGCCAGCAGCCCGTATGGTACCGAATCACCGGGACAGGGGTTTGAAAAACTGTTTTTT
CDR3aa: CASSPYGTESPGQGFEKLFF

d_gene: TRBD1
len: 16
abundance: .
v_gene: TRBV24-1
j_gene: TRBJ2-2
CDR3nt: TGTGCCACCAGTCCCCCCGGGACAGGGTCCACCGGGGAGCTGTTTTTT
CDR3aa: CATSPPGTGSTGELFF

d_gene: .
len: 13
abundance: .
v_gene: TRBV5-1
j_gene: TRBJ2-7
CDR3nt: TGCGCCAGCAGTCCCAGGGAACTTTACGAGCAGTACTTC
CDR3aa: CASSPRELYEQYF

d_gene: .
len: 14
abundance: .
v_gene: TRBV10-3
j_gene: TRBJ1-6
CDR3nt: TGTGCCACCCAGCGGAGCTCCTATAATTCACCCCTCCACTTT
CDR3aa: CATQRSSYNSPLHF

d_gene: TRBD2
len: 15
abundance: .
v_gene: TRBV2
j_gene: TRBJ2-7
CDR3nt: TGTGCCAGCAGTTATCCGGGACTAGCAAGGAACGAGCAGTACTTC
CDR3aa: CASSYPGLARNEQYF

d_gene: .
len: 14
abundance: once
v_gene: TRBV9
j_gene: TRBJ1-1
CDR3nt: TGTGCCAGCAGCGTAGTTCAGACGGGGACTGAAGCTTTCTTT
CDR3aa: CASSVVQTGTEAFF

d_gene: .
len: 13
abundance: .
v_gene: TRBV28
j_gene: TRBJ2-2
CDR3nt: TGTGCCAGCAGTTTCCAGAACACCGGGGAGCTGTTTTTT
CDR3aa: CASSFQNTGELFF

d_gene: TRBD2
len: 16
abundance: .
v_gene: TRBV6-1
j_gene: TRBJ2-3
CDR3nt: TGTGCCAGCAGTGAAAGGGCTAGCGGTCGCACAGATACGCAGTATTTT
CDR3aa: CASSERASGRTDTQYF

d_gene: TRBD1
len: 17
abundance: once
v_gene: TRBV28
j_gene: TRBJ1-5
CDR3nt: TGTGCCAGCAGTTCCCCATCGGGACAGGGTTTTAGACAGCCCCAGCATTTT
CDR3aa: CASSSPSGQGFRQPQHF

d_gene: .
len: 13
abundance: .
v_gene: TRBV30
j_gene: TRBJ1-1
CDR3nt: TGTGCCTGGAGTGTATGGCAAAACACTGAAGCTTTCTTT
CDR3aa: CAWSVWQNTEAFF

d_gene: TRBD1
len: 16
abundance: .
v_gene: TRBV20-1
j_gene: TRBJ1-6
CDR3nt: TGCAGTGCTAGTGAACAGGGGAAGATTTATAATTCACCCCTCCACTTT
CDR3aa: CSASEQGKIYNSPLHF

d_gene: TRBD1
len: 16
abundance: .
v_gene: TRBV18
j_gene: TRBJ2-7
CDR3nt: TGTGCCAGCTCACCACCTCGGGGACAGGGCTCTTACGAGCAGTACTTC
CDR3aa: CASSPPRGQGSYEQYF

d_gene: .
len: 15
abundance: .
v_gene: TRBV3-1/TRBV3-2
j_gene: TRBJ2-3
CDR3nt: TGTGCCAGCAGCCAAGCTCCCAGGGCTACAGATACGCAGTATTTT
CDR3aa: CASSQAPRATDTQYF

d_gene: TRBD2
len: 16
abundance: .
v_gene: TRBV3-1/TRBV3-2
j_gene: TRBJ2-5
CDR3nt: TGTGCCAGCAGCACTCTAGCGGGGGGGCCAGAAGAGACCCAGTACTTC
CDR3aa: CASSTLAGGPEETQYF

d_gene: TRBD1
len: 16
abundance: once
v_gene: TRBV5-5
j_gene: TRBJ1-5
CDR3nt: TGTGCCAGCAGCCCCCTGACAGGGAATGGCAATCAGCCCCAGCATTTT
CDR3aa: CASSPLTGNGNQPQHF

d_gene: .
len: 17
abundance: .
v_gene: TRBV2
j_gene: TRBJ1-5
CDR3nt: TGTGCCAGCAGTGTACTGCCCCGAGGAGGGTCCAATCAGCCCCAGCATTTT
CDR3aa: CASSVLPRGGSNQPQHF

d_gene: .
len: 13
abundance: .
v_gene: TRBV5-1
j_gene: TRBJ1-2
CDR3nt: TGCGCCAGCAGCTTGGAATCGCGCTATGGCTACACCTTC
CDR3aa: CASSLESRYGYTF

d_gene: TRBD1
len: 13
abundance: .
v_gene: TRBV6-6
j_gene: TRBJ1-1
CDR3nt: TGTGCCAGCTTGGGGGACAGGAACACTGAAGCTTTCTTT
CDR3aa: CASLGDRNTEAFF

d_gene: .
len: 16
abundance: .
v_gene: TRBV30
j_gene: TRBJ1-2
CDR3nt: TGTGCCTGGAGTGTGGCGTCGGGGAAACCTAACTATGGCTACACCTTC
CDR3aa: CAWSVASGKPNYGYTF

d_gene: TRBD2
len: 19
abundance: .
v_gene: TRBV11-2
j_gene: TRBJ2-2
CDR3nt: TGTGCCAGCAGCCCCAGGACCGGGACTAGCGGGGGGTTTACCGGGGAGCTGTTTTTT
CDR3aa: CASSPRTGTSGGFTGELFF

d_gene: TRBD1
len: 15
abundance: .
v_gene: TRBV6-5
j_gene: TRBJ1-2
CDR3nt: TGTGCCAGCAACAATCAACAGGGGGGTAACTATGGCTACACCTTC
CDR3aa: CASNNQQGGNYGYTF

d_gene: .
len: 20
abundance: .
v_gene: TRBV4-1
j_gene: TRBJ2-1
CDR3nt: TGCGCCAGCAGCCCACACCCCCACGGGGATGTGGGAGGAGCCTACAATGAGCAGTTCTTC
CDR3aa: CASSPHPHGDVGGAYNEQFF

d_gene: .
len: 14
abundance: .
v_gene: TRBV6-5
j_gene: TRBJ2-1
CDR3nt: TGTGCCACGAGGAGGGGCGGTCCCCCCAATGAGCAGTTCTTC
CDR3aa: CATRRGGPPNEQFF

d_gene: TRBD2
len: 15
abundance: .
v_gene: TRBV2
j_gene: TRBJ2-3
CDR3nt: TGTGCCAGCAGCGCTAGCGGGGGGAGCCCAGATACGCAGTATTTT
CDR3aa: CASSASGGSPDTQYF

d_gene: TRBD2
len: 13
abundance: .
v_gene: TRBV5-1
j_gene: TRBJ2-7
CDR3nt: TGCGCCAGCAGCTTTCCGGGGGGGGACGAGCAGTACTTC
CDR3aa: CASSFPGGDEQYF

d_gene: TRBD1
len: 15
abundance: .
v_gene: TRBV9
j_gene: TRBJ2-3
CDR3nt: TGTGCCAGCAGCGTGACAGGGGCAAGGGCAGATACGCAGTATTTT
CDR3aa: CASSVTGARADTQYF

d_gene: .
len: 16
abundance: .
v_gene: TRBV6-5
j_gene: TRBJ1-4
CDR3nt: TGTGCCAGCAGTTACTATGCAGGGCCTCCTAATGAAAAACTGTTTTTT
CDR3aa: CASSYYAGPPNEKLFF

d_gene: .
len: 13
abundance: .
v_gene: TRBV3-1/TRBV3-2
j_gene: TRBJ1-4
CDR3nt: TGTGCCAGCAACCGGGGTAGGTCCGAAAAACTGTTTTTT
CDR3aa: CASNRGRSEKLFF

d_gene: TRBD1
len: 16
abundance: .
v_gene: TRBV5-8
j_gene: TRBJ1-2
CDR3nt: TGTGCCAGCAGCCCCCTCACCGGACAGGGCGACTATGGCTACACCTTC
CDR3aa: CASSPLTGQGDYGYTF

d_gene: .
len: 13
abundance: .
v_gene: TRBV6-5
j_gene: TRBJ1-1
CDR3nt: TGTGCCAGCTCTAACGTCATGAACACTGAAGCTTTCTTT
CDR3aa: CASSNVMNTEAFF

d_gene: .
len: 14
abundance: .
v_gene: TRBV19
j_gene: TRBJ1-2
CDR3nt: TGTGCCAGTAGTAGACACTCCGCCGGCTATGGCTACACCTTC
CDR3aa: CASSRHSAGYGYTF

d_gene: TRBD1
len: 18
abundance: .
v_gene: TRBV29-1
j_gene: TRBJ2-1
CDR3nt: TGCAGCGTTGAAGATACGGCCACGGGACAGCCCTTGTACAATGAGCAGTTCTTC
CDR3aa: CSVEDTATGQPLYNEQFF

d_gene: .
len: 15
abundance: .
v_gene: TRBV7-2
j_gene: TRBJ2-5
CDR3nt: TGTGCCAGCAGCCCGCAACTCGGGGGAGCAGAGACCCAGTACTTC
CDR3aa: CASSPQLGGAETQYF

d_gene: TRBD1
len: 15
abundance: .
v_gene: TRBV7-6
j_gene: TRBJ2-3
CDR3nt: TGTGCCAGCACCCCGACAGGGGGGCCACCAGATACGCAGTATTTT
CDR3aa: CASTPTGGPPDTQYF

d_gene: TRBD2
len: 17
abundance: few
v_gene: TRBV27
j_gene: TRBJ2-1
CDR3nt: TGTGCCAGCAGTTTATGGACTAGCGGGGGGGACTACAATGAGCAGTTCTTC
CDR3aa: CASSLWTSGGDYNEQFF

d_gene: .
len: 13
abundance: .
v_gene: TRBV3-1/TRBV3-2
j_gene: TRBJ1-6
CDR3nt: TGTGCCAGTACTGGACAGTTGTCTTCACCCCTCCACTTT
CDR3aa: CASTGQLSSPLHF

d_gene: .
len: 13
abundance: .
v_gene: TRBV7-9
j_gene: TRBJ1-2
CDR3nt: TGTGCCAGCACAGACAGCTCGGGCTATGGCTACACCTTC
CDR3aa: CASTDSSGYGYTF

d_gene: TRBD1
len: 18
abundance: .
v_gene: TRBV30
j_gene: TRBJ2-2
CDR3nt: TGTGCCCAAAGGGGGGACAGGGGGCGCGAGGCGAAGACCGGGGAGCTGTTTTTT
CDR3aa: CAQRGDRGREAKTGELFF

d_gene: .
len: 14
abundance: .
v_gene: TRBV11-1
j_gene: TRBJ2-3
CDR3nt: TGTGCCAGCAGCCACGGGGGTCCCACAGATACGCAGTATTTT
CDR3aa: CASSHGGPTDTQYF

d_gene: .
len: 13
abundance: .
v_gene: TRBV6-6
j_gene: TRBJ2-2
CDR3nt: TGTGCCAGCAGTGTTATTTTATCCGGGGAGCTGTTTTTT
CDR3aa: CASSVILSGELFF

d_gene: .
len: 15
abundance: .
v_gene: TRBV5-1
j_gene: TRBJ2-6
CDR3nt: TGCGCCAGCAGAATACAGGTCTCTGGGGCCAACGTCCTGACTTTC
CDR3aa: CASRIQVSGANVLTF